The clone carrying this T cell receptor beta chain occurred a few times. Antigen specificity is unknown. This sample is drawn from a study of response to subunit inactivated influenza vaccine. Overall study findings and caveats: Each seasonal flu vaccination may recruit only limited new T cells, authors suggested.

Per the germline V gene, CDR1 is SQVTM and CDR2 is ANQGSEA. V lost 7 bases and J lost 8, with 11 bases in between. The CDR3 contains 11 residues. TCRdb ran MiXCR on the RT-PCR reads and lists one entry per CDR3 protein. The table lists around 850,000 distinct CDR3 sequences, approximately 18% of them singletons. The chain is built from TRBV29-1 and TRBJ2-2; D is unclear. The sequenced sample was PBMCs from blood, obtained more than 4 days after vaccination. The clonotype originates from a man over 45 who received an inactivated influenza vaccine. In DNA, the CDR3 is TGCAGCGCTAGACTGTTTGGGGAGCTGTTTTTT. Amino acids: CSARLFGELFF.